These 24 T cell receptor beta chains were sequenced from one sample in a study of blood T cells in healthy people across ages. A J-beta primer mix and a sample-barcoded 5' primer were used in a second PCR of about 7 to 12 cycles. TCRdb ran MiXCR on the 5' RACE reads and lists one entry per CDR3 protein. Altogether fewer than 950,000 distinct CDR3 sequences are present, under 40% being singletons, with the ten largest covering 10% to 15%. Input material: blood. These receptors were taken from a man younger than 35 in good health.

This clonotype was counted only a few times. The chain recombines TRBV7-2 with TRBJ2-4; 7 bases match TRBD1. The CDR3 is made up of 15 amino acids. V trimming: 1 base; J trimming: 6 bases; junction bases outside the gene matches: 6. Germline V gene sequence: CDR1 SGHTA, CDR2 FQGNSA. CDR3 region: CASSLDTGVANIQYF. The DNA of the CDR3 is TGTGCCAGCAGCTTAGATACAGGGGTCGCAAACATTCAGTACTTC.

In this sample, this clonotype turned up a few times. The chain employs TRBV4-2 and TRBJ1-5, with D perhaps matching TRBD1 (5 bases). Germline V gene sequence: CDR1 LGHNA, CDR2 YNFKEQ. The CDR3 covers 15 residues. Trimming left V 1 base short and J 5 bases short, with 12 bases between. This CDR3 is CASSQVLGTHQPQHF. CDR3 in DNA: TGTGCCAGCAGCCAAGTTCTGGGGACCCATCAGCCCCAGCATTTT.

This clonotype was counted once. The gene calls are TRBV29-1 and TRBJ1-3, with 8 positions matching TRBD1. This CDR3 contains 14 residues. V lost 2 bases, J lost 4 bases, and 4 bases stayed unmatched. From germline, CDR1 is SQVTM and CDR2 ANQGSEA. The CDR3 spells CSVERTGQGNTIYF. In nucleotides, the CDR3 is TGCAGCGTTGAACGGACAGGGCAGGGAAACACCATATATTTT. The full variable domain, in which reference TRBV29-1 and TRBJ1-3 provide the parts outside the CDR3, is SAVISQKPSRDICQRGTSLTIQCQVDSQVTMMFWYRQQPGQSLTLIATANQGSEATYESGFVIDKFPISRPNLTFSTLTVSNMSPEDSSIYLCSVERTGQGNTIYFGEGSWLTVV.

This clonotype appeared many times. The chain links TRBV20-1 to TRBJ2-3; 7 bases match TRBD2. CDR1 is DFQATT and CDR2 is SNEGSKA in the germline V gene (reference sequence). This CDR3 region has 13 residues. Trimming took 2 bases from V and 5 from J; bases not matched to a gene: 4. CDR3 loop: CSARTGGGDTQYF. DNA for the CDR3: TGCAGTGCTAGAACGGGGGGTGGAGATACGCAGTATTTT.

The chain links TRBV20-1 to TRBJ1-1; D may be TRBD1 (6 bases). Germline CDR1 is DFQATT and CDR2 is SNEGSKA (reference sequence). CDR3 length equals 15 residues. Deletions cut 0 bases from V and 11 bases from J, with 22 bases between. The CDR3, as DNA: TGCAGTGCTAGAGATCGGGCTTTGAGCGGGACAACCGCTTTCTTT. It codes for CSARDRALSGTTAFF.

This clonotype came up a few times. The chain links TRBV5-1 to TRBJ1-1; D is undetermined. Germline V gene lookup returns CDR1 SGHRS and CDR2 YFSETQ. Trimming removed 1 base at V and 1 base at J, with 8 bases between. The CDR3 extends over 14 amino acids. CDR3 residues: CASSLRSENTEAFF. The CDR3 nucleotides are TGCGCCAGCAGCTTGCGATCGGAGAACACTGAAGCTTTCTTT.

The chain has TRBV29-1 and TRBJ2-1; TRBD2 aligns across 13 bases. J was trimmed by 10 bases and V by 0 bases; bases with no gene match: 9. The CDR3 totals 16 residues. From germline, CDR1 is SQVTM and CDR2 ANQGSEA. DNA for the CDR3: TGCAGCGTTGAAGATCTAGGGACTAGCGGGGTAAGGGAGCAGTTCTTC. Translating gives CSVEDLGTSGVREQFF.

This clonotype was picked up a small number of times. The chain carries TRBV9 and TRBJ2-7; D is unresolved. Germline assignment: CDR1 SGDLS and CDR2 YYNGEE. V was shortened by 0 bases and J by 3 bases, with 13 bases between the two germline ends. This CDR3 is built from 15 residues. CDR3: CASSVGTLGFYEQYF. CDR3 nucleotides: TGTGCCAGCAGCGTAGGGACCCTAGGGTTCTACGAGCAGTACTTC.

This rearrangement joins TRBV13 to TRBJ1-2; maybe TRBD1 (6 bases). Germline-derived CDR1 and CDR2 are PRHDT and FYEKMQ (reference sequence). V lost 4 bases and J 7 bases, leaving 13 bases between the germline ends. This CDR3 region has 13 residues. For the CDR3, the DNA is TGTGCCAGCAGCTCATTCCCGGACAGTGGCTACACCTTC. Amino acids: CASSSFPDSGYTF.

The chain joins TRBV14 to TRBJ2-7; D may correspond to TRBD1 or TRBD2 (5 bases each). The V gene lost 4 bases and the J gene lost 5 bases, with 18 bases spanning the gap. This CDR3 is built from 15 residues. Germline values: CDR1 SGHDN, CDR2 FVKESK. The CDR3 coding sequence is TGTGCCAGCAGCCCCGGAGCGGTGACAGCCCACGAGCAGTACTTC. Protein: CASSPGAVTAHEQYF.

As to this clonotype: Its ends do not fully match the called genes, so a read error is possible. This chain joins TRBV5-8 and TRBJ2-1; 11 bases match TRBD2. This CDR3 is 15 amino acids long. Germline V gives CDR1 SGHTS, CDR2 YDEGEE. The CDR3 coding sequence is TGTGTCAGCAGCTTTAGCGGGGGGGCCGTGAATGAGCAGTTCTTC. Protein sequence: CVSSFSGGAVNEQFF.

This clonotype was counted many times. J is TRBJ2-7 and V is TRBV2, with 8 bases lining up with TRBD2. The CDR3 is 14 residues long. The germline V gene encodes CDR1 SNHLY and CDR2 FYNNEI. Germline trimming cut 6 bases from V and 0 bases from J; bases unmatched to any gene: 4. The CDR3, as DNA: TGTGCCAGCAGCCTAGCGGGTTACTCCTACGAGCAGTACTTC. Its translation is CASSLAGYSYEQYF.

This clonotype was counted ten times or more. The chain combines TRBV7-9 with TRBJ2-7; perhaps TRBD1 as D (5 bases). The germline V gene has CDR1 SEHNR and CDR2 FQNEAQ (reference sequence). The length of the CDR3 is 14 residues. V gave up 5 bases and J gave up 0 bases, with 11 bases separating them. The CDR3 bases are TGTGCCAGCAGCGGGGCAGCCAGCTCCTACGAGCAGTACTTC. This gives the protein CASSGAASSYEQYF.

The sample holds many counts of this clonotype. This chain joins TRBV12-3 or TRBV12-4 and TRBJ1-2; D not resolved. The CDR3 runs to 14 residues. Trimming removed 5 bases at V and 2 bases at J, with 12 bases between. The DNA of the CDR3 is TGTGCCAGCAGTCACGGGCCCACCAACTATGGCTACACCTTC. Translating gives CASSHGPTNYGYTF.

The chain is built from TRBV29-1 and TRBJ1-3; D is ambiguous. CDR1 and CDR2 (germline): SQVTM, ANQGSEA. This CDR3 has 11 residues. The V gene lost 8 bases and the J gene lost 7 bases, with 12 bases spanning the gap. CDR3 protein: CSPCGRNTIYF. CDR3 DNA sequence: TGCAGCCCATGTGGACGGAACACCATATATTTT. Complete variable domain (other parts from reference TRBV29-1 and TRBJ1-3): SAVISQKPSRDICQRGTSLTIQCQVDSQVTMMFWYRQQPGQSLTLIATANQGSEATYESGFVIDKFPISRPNLTFSTLTVSNMSPEDSSIYLCSPCGRNTIYFGEGSWLTVV.

Regarding this clonotype: The germline gene is not matched at one end of the junction; a read error may be the cause. V gene TRBV2 combines with J gene TRBJ2-5, with D unclear. Germline CDR1 is SNHLY and CDR2 is FYNNEI. The CDR3 loop spans 14 amino acids. The CDR3 coding sequence is TGTGCCAGCAGTGATCAGCGCGGCCTAGAGACCCCGTACTTC. Protein product: CASSDQRGLETPYF.

Ten or more counts support this clonotype. The chain couples TRBV20-1 to TRBJ2-5; 10 bases agree with TRBD2. CDR1 and CDR2 (germline): DFQATT, SNEGSKA (reference sequence). Trimming took 4 bases from V and 2 from J; bases not matched to a gene: 13. The CDR3 covers 17 residues. The CDR3 DNA is TGCAGTGCTACCGACTATTCTAGCGGGGGTTCACAAGAGACCCAGTACTTC. The encoded protein is CSATDYSSGGSQETQYF.

As for this clonotype: A much larger clone is a single base away; this may be a read error. The chain is built from TRBV29-1 and TRBJ2-1, with 11 bases identical to TRBD2. CDR1 and CDR2 (germline): SQVTM, ANQGSEA. The CDR3 totals 17 residues. CDR3 nucleotides: TGCTGCGTTGACGGGCTAGCGGGGGGCAAAACCTACAATGAGCAGTTCTTC. It translates to CCVDGLAGGKTYNEQFF.

Comments on this clonotype: A read error may explain this, as a much larger clone is one base away. The J gene is TRBJ2-5, the V gene TRBV29-1, with D possibly being TRBD1 (5 bases). The DNA end lines up better with TRBJ2-1; the J call may be wrong. Germline CDR1 SQVTM, CDR2 ANQGSEA. The CDR3 spans 12 residues. In nucleotides, the CDR3 is TGCAGCGCTACAGGCGCTCAAGAGACCCAGTTCTTC. Protein: CSATGAQETQFF.

The sample holds many counts of this clonotype. The V call is TRBV12-3 or TRBV12-4, the J call TRBJ2-3, with no clear D. V lost 3 bases, J lost 4 bases, and 20 bases lay in between. The CDR3 totals 17 residues. The CDR3 DNA sequence: TGTGCCAGCAGTTTCAGTTTCGGTATCGAGGCCCCAGATACGCAGTATTTT. It is translated as CASSFSFGIEAPDTQYF.

V is TRBV7-3 and J is TRBJ1-2; D might be TRBD1 (5 bases). CDR3 size: 14 residues. In germline, CDR1 is SGHTA, CDR2 FQGTGA. Between the trimmed V and J ends, which lost 5 bases and 5 bases, there was a span of 15 bases. CDR3 sequence (DNA): TGTGCCAGCAGCGCTGGCACAGAGGGGTATGGCTACACCTTC. Amino acid sequence: CASSAGTEGYGYTF.

The chain uses TRBV6-6 and TRBJ2-7; D call uncertain. The CDR3 runs 12 residues. The germline V gene has CDR1 MNHNY and CDR2 SVGAGI (reference sequence). Trimming shortened V by 8 bases and J by 0 bases, and 8 bases separated the two germline ends. In DNA form, the CDR3 reads TGTGCCAGCGAAGCCAGCTCCTACGAGCAGTACTTC. Translation: CASEASSYEQYF.

This clonotype was detected only a few times. The chain employs TRBV7-9 and TRBJ1-1; D remains unclear. The CDR3 has 15 amino acids. V lost 5 bases, J lost 5 bases, and 18 bases lay in between. Germline V lookup: CDR1 SEHNR, CDR2 FQNEAQ (reference sequence). This CDR3 is CASSPENRGRTEAFF. Written as DNA, the CDR3 is TGTGCCAGCAGCCCCGAGAACCGTGGACGGACTGAAGCTTTCTTT.

This clonotype has more than one count but fewer than ten. The genes are TRBV5-1 and TRBJ2-3; 8 bases line up with TRBD2. Germline V gives CDR1 SGHRS, CDR2 YFSETQ. The CDR3 totals 14 residues. The V and J ends lost 3 bases and 6 bases, in that order; junction bases with no gene match: 6. The CDR3 loop is CASSSGTSRDTQYF. CDR3 DNA sequence: TGCGCCAGCAGCTCCGGGACTAGTCGGGATACGCAGTATTTT.